The sequence of this T cell receptor beta chain was determined in a study of cytomegalovirus exposure and HLA in healthy donors. Comments on this clone: Its antigen is currently unknown.

It was with 60 Vbeta and 13 Jbeta primers that the PCR ran. Data came from immunoSEQ multiplex PCR; TCRdb stores just in-frame clones and leaves some out. The table lists some 140,000 clones, roughly 85% of them singletons. Looked up from germline, CDR1 is LNHDA and CDR2 is SQIVND (reference sequence). Trimming stripped 7 bases from V and 4 bases from J, with 17 bases between. This CDR3 region has 14 residues. Findings and caveats of the study: What a later analysis showed was that several of the most significant clusters appeared linked to common viral pathogens. Later analysis showed TCR association rates varying by HLA locus, highest for DRB1 and lowest for HLA-C.

The chain has TRBV19 and TRBJ2-7, with D maybe TRBD2 (5 bases). The sample was PBMCs. The sequence came from a man aged 35-49 years in good health and CMV-seropositive. This chain's CDR3 is CASKDGVTSYEQYF. For the CDR3, the DNA is TGTGCCAGTAAAGACGGGGTGACCTCGTACGAGCAGTACTTC.